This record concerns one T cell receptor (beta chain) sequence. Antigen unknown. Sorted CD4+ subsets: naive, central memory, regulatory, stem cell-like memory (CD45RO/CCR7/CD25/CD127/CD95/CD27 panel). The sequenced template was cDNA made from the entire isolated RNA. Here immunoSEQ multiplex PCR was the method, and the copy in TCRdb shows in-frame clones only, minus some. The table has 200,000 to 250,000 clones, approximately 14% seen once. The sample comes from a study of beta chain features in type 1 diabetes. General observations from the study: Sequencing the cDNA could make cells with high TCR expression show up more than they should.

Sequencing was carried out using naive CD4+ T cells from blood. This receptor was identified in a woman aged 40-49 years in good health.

In DNA, the CDR3 is TGCGCCAGCAGCTTAAGGGACAGGGGCGTCGAGCAGTACTTC. Its translation: CASSLRDRGVEQYF. The rearrangement uses TRBV5-1 and TRBJ2-7; 10 positions match TRBD1. CDR1 is SGHRS and CDR2 is YFSETQ in the germline V gene. The CDR3 runs 14 residues. J lost 6 bases, V lost 2 bases, and 5 bases had no gene match.